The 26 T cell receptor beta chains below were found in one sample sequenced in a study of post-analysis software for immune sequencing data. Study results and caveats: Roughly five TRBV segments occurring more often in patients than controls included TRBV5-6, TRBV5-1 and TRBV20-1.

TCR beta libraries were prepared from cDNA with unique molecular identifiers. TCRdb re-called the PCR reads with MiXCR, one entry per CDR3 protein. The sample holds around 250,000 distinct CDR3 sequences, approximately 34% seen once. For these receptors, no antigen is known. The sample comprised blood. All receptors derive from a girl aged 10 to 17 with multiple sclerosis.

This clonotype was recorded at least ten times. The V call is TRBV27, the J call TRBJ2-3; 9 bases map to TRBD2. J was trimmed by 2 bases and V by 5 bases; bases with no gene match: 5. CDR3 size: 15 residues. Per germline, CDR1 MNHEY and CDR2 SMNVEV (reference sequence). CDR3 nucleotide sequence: TGTGCCAGCAGTAGGACTAGCGCTGACACAGATACGCAGTATTTT. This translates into CASSRTSADTDTQYF.

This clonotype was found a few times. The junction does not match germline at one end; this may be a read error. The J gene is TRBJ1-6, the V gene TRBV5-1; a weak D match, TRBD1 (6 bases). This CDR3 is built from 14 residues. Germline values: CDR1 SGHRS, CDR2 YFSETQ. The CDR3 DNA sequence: TGCGCCAGCAGCCCGCCGGACAGCAATTCACTCCTCCACTTT. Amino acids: CASSPPDSNSLLHF.

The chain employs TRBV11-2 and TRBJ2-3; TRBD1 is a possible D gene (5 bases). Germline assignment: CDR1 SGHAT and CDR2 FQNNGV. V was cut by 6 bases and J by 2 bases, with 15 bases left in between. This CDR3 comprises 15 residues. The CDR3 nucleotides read TGTGCCAGCAGATTGGATGGGGCCTTCACAGATACGCAGTATTTT. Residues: CASRLDGAFTDTQYF. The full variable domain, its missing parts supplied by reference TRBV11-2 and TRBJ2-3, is EAGVAQSPRYKIIEKRQSVAFWCNPISGHATLYWYQQILGQGPKLLIQFQNNGVVDDSQLPKDRFSAERLKGVDSTLKIQPAKLEDSAVYLCASRLDGAFTDTQYFGPGTRLTVL.

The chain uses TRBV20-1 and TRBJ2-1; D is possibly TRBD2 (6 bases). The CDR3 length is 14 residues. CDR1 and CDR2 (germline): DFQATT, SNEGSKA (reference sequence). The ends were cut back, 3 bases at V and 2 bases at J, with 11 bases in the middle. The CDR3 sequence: CSASGGRTYNEQFF. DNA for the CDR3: TGCAGTGCTAGTGGAGGGAGAACCTACAATGAGCAGTTCTTC.

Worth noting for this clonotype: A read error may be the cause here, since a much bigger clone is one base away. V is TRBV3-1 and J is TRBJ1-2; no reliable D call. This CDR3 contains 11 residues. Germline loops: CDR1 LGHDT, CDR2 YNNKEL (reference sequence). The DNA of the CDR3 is TGTGCCGGCAGCAGCTTCTATGGCTACACCTTC. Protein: CAGSSFYGYTF. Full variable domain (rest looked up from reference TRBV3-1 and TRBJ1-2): DTAVSQTPKYLVTQMGNDKSIKCEQNLGHDTMYWYKQDSKKFLKIMFSYNNKELIINETVPNRFSPKSPDKAHLNLHINSLELGDSAVYFCAGSSFYGYTFGSGTRLTVV.

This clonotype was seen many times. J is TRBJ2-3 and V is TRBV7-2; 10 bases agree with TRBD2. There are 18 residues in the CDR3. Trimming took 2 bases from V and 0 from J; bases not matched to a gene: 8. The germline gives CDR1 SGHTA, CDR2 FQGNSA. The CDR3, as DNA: TGTGCCAGCAGCTTACCCCTAGCGGGAGCCCCTAGCACAGATACGCAGTATTTT. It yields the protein CASSLPLAGAPSTDTQYF. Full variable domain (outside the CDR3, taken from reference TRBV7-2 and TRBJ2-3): GAGVSQSPSNKVTEKGKDVELRCDPISGHTALYWYRQSLGQGLEFLIYFQGNSAPDKSGLPSDRFSAERTGGSVSTLTIQRTQQEDSAVYLCASSLPLAGAPSTDTQYFGPGTRLTVL.

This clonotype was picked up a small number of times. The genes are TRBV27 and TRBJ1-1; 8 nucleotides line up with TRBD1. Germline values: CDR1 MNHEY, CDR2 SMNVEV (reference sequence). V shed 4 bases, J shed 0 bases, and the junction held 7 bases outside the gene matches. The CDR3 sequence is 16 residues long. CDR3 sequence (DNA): TGTGCCAGCAGTTCTGGACAGGGCTGGATGAACACTGAAGCTTTCTTT. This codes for CASSSGQGWMNTEAFF.

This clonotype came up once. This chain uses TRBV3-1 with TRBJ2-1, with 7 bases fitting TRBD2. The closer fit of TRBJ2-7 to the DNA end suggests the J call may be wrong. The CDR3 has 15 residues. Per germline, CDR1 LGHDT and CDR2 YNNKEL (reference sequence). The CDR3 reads CASSPTSEDSNEQYF. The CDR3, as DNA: TGTGCCAGCAGCCCCACTAGCGAGGATAGCAATGAGCAGTACTTC.

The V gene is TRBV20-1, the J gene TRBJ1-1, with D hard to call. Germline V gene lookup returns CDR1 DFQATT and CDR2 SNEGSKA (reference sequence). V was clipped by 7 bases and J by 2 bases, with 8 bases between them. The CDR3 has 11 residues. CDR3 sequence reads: CSDHQNTEAFF. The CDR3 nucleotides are TGCAGTGATCACCAAAACACTGAAGCTTTCTTT.

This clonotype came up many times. CDR3 nucleotide sequence: TGTGCCAGCAGCTTGCGGTTGAGCGGGGGCCAAGAGACCCAGTACTTC. This sequence encodes CASSLRLSGGQETQYF. The chain couples TRBV5-5 to TRBJ2-5; 8 nucleotides align to TRBD2. Germline V gives CDR1 SGHKS, CDR2 YYEKEE (reference sequence). The CDR3 is made up of 16 amino acids. V gave up 1 base and J gave up 1 base; unmatched junction bases: 6.

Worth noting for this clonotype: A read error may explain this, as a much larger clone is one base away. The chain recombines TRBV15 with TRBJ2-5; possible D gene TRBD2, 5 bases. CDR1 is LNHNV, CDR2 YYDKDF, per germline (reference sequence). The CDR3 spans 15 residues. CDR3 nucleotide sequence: TGTACCACCAGCAGAGATATCGGGGTTGGGGAGACCCAGTACTTC. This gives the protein CTTSRDIGVGETQYF.

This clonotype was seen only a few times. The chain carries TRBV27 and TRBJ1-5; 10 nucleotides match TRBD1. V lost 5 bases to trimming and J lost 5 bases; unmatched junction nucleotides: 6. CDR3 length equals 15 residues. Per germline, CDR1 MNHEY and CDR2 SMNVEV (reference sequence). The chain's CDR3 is CASSPDRGRHQPQHF. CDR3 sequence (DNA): TGTGCCAGCAGTCCAGACAGGGGGCGGCATCAGCCCCAGCATTTT.

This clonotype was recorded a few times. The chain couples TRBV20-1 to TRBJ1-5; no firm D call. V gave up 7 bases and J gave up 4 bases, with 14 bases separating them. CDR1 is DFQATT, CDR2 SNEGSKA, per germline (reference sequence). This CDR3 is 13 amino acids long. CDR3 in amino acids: CSVGLGPNQPQHF. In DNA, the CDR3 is TGCAGTGTTGGACTTGGGCCAAATCAGCCCCAGCATTTT.

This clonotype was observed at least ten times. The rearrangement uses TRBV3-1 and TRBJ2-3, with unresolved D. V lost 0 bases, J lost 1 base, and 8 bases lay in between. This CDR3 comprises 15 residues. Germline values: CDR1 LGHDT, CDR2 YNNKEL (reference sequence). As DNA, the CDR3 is TGTGCCAGCAGCCAAGATCTTGTGGGCACAGATACGCAGTATTTT. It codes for CASSQDLVGTDTQYF.

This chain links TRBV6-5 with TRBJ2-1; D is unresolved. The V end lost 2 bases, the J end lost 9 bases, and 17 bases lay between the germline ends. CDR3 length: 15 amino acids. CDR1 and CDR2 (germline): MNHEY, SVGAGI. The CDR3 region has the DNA TGTGCCAGCAGTTACGTTCGGGTTGGAGCTCCTGAGCAGTTCTTC. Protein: CASSYVRVGAPEQFF.

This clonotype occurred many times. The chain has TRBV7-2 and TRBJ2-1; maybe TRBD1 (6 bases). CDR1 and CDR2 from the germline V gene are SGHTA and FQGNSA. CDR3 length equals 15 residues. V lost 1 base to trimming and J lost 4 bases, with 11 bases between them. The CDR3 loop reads CASSLVRGKYNEQFF. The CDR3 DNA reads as TGTGCCAGCAGCTTAGTGAGGGGGAAGTACAATGAGCAGTTCTTC.

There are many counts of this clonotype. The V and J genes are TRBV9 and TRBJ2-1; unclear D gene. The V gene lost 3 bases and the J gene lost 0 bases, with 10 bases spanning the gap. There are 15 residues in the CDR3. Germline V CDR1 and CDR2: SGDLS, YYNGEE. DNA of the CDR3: TGTGCCAGCAGCGAGGAACTTTCCTCCTACAATGAGCAGTTCTTC. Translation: CASSEELSSYNEQFF.

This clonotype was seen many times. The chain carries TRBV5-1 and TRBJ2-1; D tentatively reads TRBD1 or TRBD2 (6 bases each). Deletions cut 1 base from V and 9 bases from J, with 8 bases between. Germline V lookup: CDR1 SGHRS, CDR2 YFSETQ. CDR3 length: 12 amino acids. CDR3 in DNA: TGCGCCAGCAGCTTGACGGGGGCTGAGCAGTTCTTC. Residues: CASSLTGAEQFF.

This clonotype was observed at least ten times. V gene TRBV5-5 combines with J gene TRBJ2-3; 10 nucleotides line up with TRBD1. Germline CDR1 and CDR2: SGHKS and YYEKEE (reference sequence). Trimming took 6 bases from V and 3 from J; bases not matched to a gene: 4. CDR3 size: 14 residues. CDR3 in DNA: TGTGCCAGCACAAGACAGGGGGCAACAGATACGCAGTATTTT. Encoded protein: CASTRQGATDTQYF. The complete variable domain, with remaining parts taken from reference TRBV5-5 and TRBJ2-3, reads DAGVTQSPTHLIKTRGQQVTLRCSPISGHKSVSWYQQVLGQGPQFIFQYYEKEERGRGNFPDRFSARQFPNYSSELNVNALLLGDSALYLCASTRQGATDTQYFGPGTRLTVL.

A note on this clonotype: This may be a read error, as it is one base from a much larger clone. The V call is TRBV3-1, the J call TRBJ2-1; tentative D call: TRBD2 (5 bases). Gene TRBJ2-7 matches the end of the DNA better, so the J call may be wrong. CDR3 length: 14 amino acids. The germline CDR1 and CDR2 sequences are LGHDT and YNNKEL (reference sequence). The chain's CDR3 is CASSPAAGYNEQYF. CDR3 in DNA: TGTGCCAGCAGCCCAGCGGCAGGCTACAATGAGCAGTACTTC.

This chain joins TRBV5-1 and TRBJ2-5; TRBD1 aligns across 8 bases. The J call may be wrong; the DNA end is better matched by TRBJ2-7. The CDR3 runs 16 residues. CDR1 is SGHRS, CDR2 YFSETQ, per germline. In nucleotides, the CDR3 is TGCGCCAGCAGCTTGGCGCCCACAGGGGGAGCCTACGAGCAGTACTTC. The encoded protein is CASSLAPTGGAYEQYF.

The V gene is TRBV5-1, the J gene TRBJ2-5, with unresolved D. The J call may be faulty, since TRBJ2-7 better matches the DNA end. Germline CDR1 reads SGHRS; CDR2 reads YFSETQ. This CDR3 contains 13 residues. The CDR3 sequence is CASSFTGGDEQYF. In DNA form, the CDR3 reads TGCGCCAGCAGCTTTACCGGTGGGGACGAGCAGTACTTC.

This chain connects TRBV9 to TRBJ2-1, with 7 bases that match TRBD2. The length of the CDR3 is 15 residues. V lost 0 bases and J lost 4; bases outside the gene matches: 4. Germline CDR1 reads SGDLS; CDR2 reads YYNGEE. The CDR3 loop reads CASSVGEGIYNEQFF. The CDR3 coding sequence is TGTGCCAGCAGCGTAGGGGAGGGGATTTACAATGAGCAGTTCTTC. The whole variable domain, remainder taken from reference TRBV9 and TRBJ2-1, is DSGVTQTPKHLITATGQRVTLRCSPRSGDLSVYWYQQSLDQGLQFLIQYYNGEERAKGNILERFSAQQFPDLHSELNLSSLELGDSALYFCASSVGEGIYNEQFFGPGTRLTVL.

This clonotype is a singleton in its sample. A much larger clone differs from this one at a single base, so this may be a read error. The CDR3 loop is CASSLKRGPNNEQFF. For the CDR3, the DNA is TGTGCCAGCAGCTTAAAGAGGGGCCCCAACAATGAGCAGTTCTTC. V usage is TRBV7-2 and J usage is TRBJ2-1; the D call may be TRBD1 or TRBD2 (5 bases each). The CDR3 covers 15 residues. Trimming took 2 bases from V and 5 from J, leaving 13 bases between them. Germline CDR1 and CDR2: SGHTA and FQGNSA.

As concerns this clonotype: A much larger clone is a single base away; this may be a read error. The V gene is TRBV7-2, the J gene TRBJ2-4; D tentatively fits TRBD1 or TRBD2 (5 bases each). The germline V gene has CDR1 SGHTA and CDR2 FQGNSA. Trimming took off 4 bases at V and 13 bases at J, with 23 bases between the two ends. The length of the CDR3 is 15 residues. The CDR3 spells CASSSTFGTYNEQYF. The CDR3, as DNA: TGTGCCAGCAGCTCAACCTTCGGGACCTACAATGAGCAGTACTTC.

The CDR3, as DNA: TGCAGTGCTAGAGATGTGCGGACCACCAGTACCTACGAGCAGTACTTC. Its protein is CSARDVRTTSTYEQYF. The chain joins TRBV20-1 to TRBJ2-7; D gene uncertain. Per the germline V gene, CDR1 is DFQATT and CDR2 is SNEGSKA (reference sequence). Trimming took off 0 bases at V and 2 bases at J, with 17 bases between the two ends. The CDR3 is 16 residues long.